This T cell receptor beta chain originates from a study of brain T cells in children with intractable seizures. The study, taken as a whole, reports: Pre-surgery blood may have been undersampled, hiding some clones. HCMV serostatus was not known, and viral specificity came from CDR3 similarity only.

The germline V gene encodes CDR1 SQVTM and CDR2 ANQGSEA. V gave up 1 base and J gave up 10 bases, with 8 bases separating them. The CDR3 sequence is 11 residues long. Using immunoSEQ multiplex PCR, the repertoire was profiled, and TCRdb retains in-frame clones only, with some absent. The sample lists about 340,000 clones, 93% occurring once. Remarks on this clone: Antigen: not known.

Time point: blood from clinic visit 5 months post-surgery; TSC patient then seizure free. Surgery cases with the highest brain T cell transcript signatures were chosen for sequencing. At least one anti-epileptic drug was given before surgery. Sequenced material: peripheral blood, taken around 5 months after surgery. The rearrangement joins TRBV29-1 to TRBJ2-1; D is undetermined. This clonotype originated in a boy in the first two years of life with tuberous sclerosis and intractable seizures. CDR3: CSVEGLREQFF. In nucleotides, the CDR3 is TGCAGCGTTGAAGGACTGAGGGAGCAGTTCTTC.